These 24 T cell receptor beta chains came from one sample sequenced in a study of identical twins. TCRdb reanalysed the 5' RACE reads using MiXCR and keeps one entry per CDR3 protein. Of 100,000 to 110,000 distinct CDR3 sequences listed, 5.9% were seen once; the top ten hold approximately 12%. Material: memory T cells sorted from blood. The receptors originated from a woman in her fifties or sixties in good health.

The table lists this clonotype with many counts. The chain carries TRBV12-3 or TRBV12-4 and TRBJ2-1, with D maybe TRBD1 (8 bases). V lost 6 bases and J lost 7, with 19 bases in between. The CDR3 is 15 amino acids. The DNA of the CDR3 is TGTGCCAGCAGAGGACAGGGAGGGGGTCTAAATGAGCAGTTCTTC. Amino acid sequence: CASRGQGGGLNEQFF.

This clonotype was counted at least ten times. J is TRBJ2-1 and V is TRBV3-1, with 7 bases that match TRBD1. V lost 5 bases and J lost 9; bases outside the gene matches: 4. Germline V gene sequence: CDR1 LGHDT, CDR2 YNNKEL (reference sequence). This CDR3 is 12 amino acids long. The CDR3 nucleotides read TGTGCCAGCAGCGACAGGGTTTCTGAGCAGTTCTTC. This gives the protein CASSDRVSEQFF.

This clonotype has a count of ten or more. CDR3 DNA: TGCAGCGTTGGTGGAGGGATGGAGACCCAGTACTTC. It yields the protein CSVGGGMETQYF. The V call is TRBV29-1, the J call TRBJ2-5, with a weak D call TRBD2 (6 bases). The germline V gene encodes CDR1 SQVTM and CDR2 ANQGSEA. The length of the CDR3 is 12 residues. Trimming stripped 4 bases from V and 5 bases from J, with 11 bases between.

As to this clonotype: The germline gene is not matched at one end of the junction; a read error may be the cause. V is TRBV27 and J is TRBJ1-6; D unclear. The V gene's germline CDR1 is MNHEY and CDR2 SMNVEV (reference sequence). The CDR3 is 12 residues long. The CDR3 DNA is TGTGTCAGCAGTTTCCCTTATTCACCCCTCCACTTT. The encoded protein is CVSSFPYSPLHF.

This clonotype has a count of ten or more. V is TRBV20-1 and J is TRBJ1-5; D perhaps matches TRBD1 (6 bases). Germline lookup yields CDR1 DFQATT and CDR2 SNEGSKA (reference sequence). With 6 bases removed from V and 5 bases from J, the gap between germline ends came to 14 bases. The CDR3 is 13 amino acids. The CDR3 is CSASGGADQPQHF. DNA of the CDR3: TGCAGTGCCTCGGGGGGGGCCGATCAGCCCCAGCATTTT.

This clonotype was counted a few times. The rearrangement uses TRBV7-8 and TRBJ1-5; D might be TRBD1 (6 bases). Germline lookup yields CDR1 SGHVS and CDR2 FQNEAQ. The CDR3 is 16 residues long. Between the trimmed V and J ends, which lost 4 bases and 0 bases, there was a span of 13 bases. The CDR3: CASSSLGGYSNQPQHF. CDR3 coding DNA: TGTGCCAGCAGCTCACTAGGGGGGTATAGCAATCAGCCCCAGCATTTT.

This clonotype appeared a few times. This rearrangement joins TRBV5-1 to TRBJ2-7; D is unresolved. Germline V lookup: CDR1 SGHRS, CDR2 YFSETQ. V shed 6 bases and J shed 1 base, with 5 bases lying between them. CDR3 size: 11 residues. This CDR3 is CASTRSYEQYV. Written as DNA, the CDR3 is TGCGCCAGCACCCGTTCCTACGAGCAGTACGTC.

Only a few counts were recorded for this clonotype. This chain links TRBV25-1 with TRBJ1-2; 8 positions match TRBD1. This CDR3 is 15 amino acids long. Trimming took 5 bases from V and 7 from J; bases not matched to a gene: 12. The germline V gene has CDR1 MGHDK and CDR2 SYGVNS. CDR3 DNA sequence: TGTGCCAGCAGTCCCCCCACAGGGGGAGTTCGTGGCTACACCTTC. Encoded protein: CASSPPTGGVRGYTF.

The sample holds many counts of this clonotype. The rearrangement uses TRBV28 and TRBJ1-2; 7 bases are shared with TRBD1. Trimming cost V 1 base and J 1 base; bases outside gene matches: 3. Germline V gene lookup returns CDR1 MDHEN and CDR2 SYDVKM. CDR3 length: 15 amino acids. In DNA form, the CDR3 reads TGTGCCAGCAGTTTATTACAGGGGATTAACTATGGCTACACCTTC. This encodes CASSLLQGINYGYTF.

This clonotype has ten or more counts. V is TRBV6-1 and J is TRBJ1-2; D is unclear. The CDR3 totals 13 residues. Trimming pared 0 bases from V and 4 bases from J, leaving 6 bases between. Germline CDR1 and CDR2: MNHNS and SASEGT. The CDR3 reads CASSEAPGYGYTF. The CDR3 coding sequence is TGTGCCAGCAGTGAAGCGCCGGGCTATGGCTACACCTTC.

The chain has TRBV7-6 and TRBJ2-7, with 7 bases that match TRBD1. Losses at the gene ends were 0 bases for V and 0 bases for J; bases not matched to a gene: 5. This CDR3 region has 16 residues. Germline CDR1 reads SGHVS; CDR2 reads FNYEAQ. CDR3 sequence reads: CASSLALQGSSYEQYF. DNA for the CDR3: TGTGCCAGCAGCTTAGCGTTACAGGGGAGCTCCTACGAGCAGTACTTC.

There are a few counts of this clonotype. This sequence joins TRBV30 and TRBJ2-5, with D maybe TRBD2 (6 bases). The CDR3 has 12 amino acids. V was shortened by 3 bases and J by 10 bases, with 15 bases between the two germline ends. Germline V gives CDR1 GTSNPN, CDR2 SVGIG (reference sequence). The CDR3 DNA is TGTGCCTGGAGAACCGGGGGAATCGGCCAGTACTTC. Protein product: CAWRTGGIGQYF.

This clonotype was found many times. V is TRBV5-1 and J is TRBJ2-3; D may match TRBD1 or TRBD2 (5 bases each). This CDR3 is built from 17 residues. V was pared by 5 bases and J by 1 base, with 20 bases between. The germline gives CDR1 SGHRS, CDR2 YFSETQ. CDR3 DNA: TGCGCCAGCAGACCTTTCGTCGGGACCCAGCGCACAGATACGCAGTATTTT. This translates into CASRPFVGTQRTDTQYF.

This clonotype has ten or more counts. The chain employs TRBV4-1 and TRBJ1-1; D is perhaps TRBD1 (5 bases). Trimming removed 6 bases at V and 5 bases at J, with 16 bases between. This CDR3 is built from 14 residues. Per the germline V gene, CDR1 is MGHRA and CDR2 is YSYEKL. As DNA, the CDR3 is TGCGCCAGCAGGGATCCCCCAGGGAAGACTGAAGCTTTCTTT. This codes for CASRDPPGKTEAFF.

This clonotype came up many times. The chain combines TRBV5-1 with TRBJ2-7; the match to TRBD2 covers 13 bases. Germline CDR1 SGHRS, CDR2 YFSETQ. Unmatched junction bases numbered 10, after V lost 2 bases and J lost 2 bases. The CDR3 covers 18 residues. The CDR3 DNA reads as TGCGCCAGCAGCTTCTTCGTAAGCGGGACTAGCGGGGCCTACGAGCAGTACTTC. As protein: CASSFFVSGTSGAYEQYF.

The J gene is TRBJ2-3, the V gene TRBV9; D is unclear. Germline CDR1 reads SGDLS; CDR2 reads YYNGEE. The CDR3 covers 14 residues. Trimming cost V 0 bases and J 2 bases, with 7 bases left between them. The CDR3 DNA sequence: TGTGCCAGCAGCGTAGTCTGGTCCACAGATACGCAGTATTTT. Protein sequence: CASSVVWSTDTQYF.

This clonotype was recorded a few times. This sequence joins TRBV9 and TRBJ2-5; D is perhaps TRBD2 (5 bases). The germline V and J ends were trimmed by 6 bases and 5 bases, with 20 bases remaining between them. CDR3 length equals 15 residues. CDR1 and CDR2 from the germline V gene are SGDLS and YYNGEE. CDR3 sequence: CASTVRGEHWETQYF. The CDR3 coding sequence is TGTGCCAGCACCGTCCGGGGAGAGCACTGGGAGACCCAGTACTTC.

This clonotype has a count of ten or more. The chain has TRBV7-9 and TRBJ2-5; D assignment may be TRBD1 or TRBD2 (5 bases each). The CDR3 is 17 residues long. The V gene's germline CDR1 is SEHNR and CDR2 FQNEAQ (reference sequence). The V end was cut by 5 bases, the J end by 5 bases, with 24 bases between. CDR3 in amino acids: CASSRPGTRRRWETQYF. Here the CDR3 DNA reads TGTGCCAGCAGCCGGCCCGGGACCAGGAGGAGGTGGGAGACCCAGTACTTC. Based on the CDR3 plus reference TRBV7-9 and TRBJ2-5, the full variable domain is DTGVSQNPRHKITKRGQNVTFRCDPISEHNRLYWYRQTLGQGPEFLTYFQNEAQLEKSRLLSDRFSAERPKGSFSTLEIQRTEQGDSAMYLCASSRPGTRRRWETQYFGPGTRLLVL.

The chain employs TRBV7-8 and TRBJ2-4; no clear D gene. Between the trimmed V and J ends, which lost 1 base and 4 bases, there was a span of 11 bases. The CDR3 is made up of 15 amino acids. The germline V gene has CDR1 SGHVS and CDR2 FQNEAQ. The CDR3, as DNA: TGTGCCAGCAGCTTAGAGTATAGCAGAAAAAACATTCAGTACTTC. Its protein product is CASSLEYSRKNIQYF.

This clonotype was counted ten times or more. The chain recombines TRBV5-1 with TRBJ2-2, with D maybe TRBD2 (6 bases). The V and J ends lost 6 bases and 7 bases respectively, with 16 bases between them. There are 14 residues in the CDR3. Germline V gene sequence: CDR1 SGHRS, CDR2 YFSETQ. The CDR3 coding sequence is TGCGCCAGCACCCCCTCTCCGGGGGTCGGGGAGCTGTTTTTT. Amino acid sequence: CASTPSPGVGELFF.

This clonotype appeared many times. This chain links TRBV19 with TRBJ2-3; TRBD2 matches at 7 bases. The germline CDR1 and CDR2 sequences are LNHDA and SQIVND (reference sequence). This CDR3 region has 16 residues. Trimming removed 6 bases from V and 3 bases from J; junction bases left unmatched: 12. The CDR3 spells CASSVNAGVSTDTQYF. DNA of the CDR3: TGTGCCAGTAGCGTGAATGCGGGAGTGTCGACAGATACGCAGTATTTT.

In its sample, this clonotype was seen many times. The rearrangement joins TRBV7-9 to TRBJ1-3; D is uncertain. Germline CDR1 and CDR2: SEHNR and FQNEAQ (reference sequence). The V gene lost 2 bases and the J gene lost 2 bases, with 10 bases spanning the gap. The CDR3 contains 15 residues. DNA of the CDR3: TGTGCCAGCAGCTTATCTGTAAGGGCTGGAAACACCATATATTTT. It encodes CASSLSVRAGNTIYF.

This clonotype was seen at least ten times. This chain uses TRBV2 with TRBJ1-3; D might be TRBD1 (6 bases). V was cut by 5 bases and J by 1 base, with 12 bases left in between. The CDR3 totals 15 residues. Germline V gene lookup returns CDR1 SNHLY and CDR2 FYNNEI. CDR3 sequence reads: CASSRRGGSGNTIYF. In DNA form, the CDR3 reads TGTGCCAGCAGTCGCCGAGGGGGGTCTGGAAACACCATATATTTT.

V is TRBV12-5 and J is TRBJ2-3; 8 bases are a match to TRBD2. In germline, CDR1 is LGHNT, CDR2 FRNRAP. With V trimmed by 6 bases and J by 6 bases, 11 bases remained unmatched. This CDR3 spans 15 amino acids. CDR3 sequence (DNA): TGTGCTAGTGGCCTCTCACGGGAGGGTAGGGATACGCAGTATTTT. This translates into CASGLSREGRDTQYF.